These 30 T cell receptor beta chains came from one sample sequenced in a study of blood T cell repertoires in COVID-19. Sequencing was performed with immunoSEQ multiplex PCR; in TCRdb, only in-frame clones are kept and a portion is missing. The sample lists some 58,000 clones, 92% occurring once. Sequenced input: peripheral blood. These receptors originate from a man between 50 and 59 years old with active COVID-19.

The chain uses TRBV6-5 and TRBJ2-7; D gene ambiguous. Germline values: CDR1 MNHEY, CDR2 SVGAGI. This CDR3 has 13 residues. Deletions cut 6 bases from V and 6 bases from J, with 15 bases between. In nucleotides, the CDR3 is TGTGCCAGCAGGAGCTTGATCGATGCCGAGCAGTACTTC. Amino acid sequence: CASRSLIDAEQYF.

The V call is TRBV28, the J call TRBJ1-1; no firm D call. The CDR3 consists of 13 residues. In germline, CDR1 is MDHEN, CDR2 SYDVKM. V lost 7 bases and J 0 bases, leaving 9 bases between the germline ends. The CDR3 coding sequence is TGTGCCAGCACCGGGTACATGAACACTGAAGCTTTCTTT. Its translation is CASTGYMNTEAFF.

CDR3: CASSDGTGNQPQHF. CDR3 in DNA: TGTGCCAGCAGTGACGGGACAGGGAATCAGCCCCAGCATTTT. V gene TRBV28 combines with J gene TRBJ1-5; 9 nucleotides align to TRBD1. CDR1 is MDHEN and CDR2 is SYDVKM in the germline V gene. The CDR3 has 14 amino acids. V shed 5 bases and J 4 bases; nucleotides not matched to a gene: 3.

The chain links TRBV11-2 to TRBJ2-7, with TRBD2 matching over 9 bases. The CDR3 covers 17 residues. V lost 6 bases to trimming and J lost 3 bases; unmatched junction nucleotides: 15. CDR1 is SGHAT and CDR2 is FQNNGV in the germline V gene. The CDR3 is CASRLGLAGKHLYEQYF. CDR3 nucleotides: TGTGCCAGCAGGCTGGGGCTAGCGGGAAAACATCTCTACGAGCAGTACTTC.

This clone appeared a single time. This sequence joins TRBV24-1 and TRBJ2-3; the D gene is possibly TRBD2 (6 bases). The CDR3 length is 14 residues. With 8 bases removed from V and 3 bases from J, the gap between germline ends came to 14 bases. Germline V gene lookup returns CDR1 KGHDR and CDR2 SFDVKD. The CDR3 spells CATTDGSETDTQYF. DNA of the CDR3: TGTGCCACCACCGACGGGAGTGAAACAGATACGCAGTATTTT.

The gene calls are TRBV29-1 and TRBJ1-2; D not resolved. The V gene's germline CDR1 is SQVTM and CDR2 ANQGSEA. The V end lost 3 bases, the J end lost 8 bases, and 7 bases lay between the germline ends. The CDR3 covers 10 residues. The CDR3 protein is CSVETGGYTF. The CDR3 region has the DNA TGCAGCGTTGAGACGGGGGGCTACACCTTC.

The rearrangement links TRBV3-1 (or the pseudogene TRBV3-2) to TRBJ2-7; possibly TRBD2 for D (6 bases). Per the germline V gene, CDR1 is LGHDT and CDR2 is YNNKEL (reference sequence). This CDR3 has 14 amino acids. V was pared by 3 bases and J by 1 base, with 10 bases between. CDR3 amino acids: CASSQEGGSYEQYF. In nucleotides, the CDR3 is TGTGCCAGCAGCCAGGAGGGAGGATCCTACGAGCAGTACTTC.

The J gene is TRBJ2-3, the V gene TRBV30; D is unresolved. The V and J ends lost 0 bases and 6 bases respectively, with 10 bases between them. Germline values: CDR1 GTSNPN, CDR2 SVGIG (reference sequence). The length of the CDR3 is 13 residues. The CDR3 DNA sequence: TGTGCCTGGAGTGTCCTAGGCTCGGATACGCAGTATTTT. It codes for CAWSVLGSDTQYF.

In its sample, this clone was seen once. J is TRBJ1-2 and V is TRBV3-1 (or the pseudogene TRBV3-2); D gene uncertain. The germline V and J ends were trimmed by 0 bases and 0 bases, with 11 bases remaining between them. This CDR3 comprises 16 residues. CDR1 is LGHDT, CDR2 YNNKEL, per germline (reference sequence). CDR3 region: CASSQEVPRANYGYTF. In DNA form, the CDR3 reads TGTGCCAGCAGCCAAGAGGTTCCAAGAGCTAACTATGGCTACACCTTC.

The V gene is TRBV14, the J gene TRBJ2-7; 13 positions match TRBD2. The CDR3 is 15 residues long. CDR1 and CDR2 (germline): SGHDN, FVKESK. With 3 bases clipped from V and 2 bases from J, the junction kept 1 base outside the gene matches. CDR3 loop: CASSQGLAGPYEQYF. The CDR3 DNA reads TGTGCCAGCAGCCAGGGACTAGCGGGGCCCTACGAGCAGTACTTC.

This clone was seen only a few times. CDR3 region: CASSQASSEAGPYGYTF. CDR3 DNA sequence: TGTGCCAGCAGCCAAGCCTCGTCCGAGGCAGGGCCCTATGGCTACACCTTC. The J gene is TRBJ1-2, the V gene TRBV3-1 (or the pseudogene TRBV3-2), with D tentatively TRBD1 (5 bases). Looked up from germline, CDR1 is LGHDT and CDR2 is YNNKEL (reference sequence). The CDR3 covers 17 residues. V shed 1 base and J shed 4 bases, with 19 bases lying between them.

This rearrangement joins TRBV11-3 to TRBJ2-3; 13 nucleotides agree with TRBD2. Germline V gene lookup returns CDR1 SGHNT and CDR2 YENEEA. The J segment lost 4 bases and the V segment lost 6 bases, leaving 7 bases of the junction unmatched. The CDR3 covers 16 residues. The CDR3 region has the DNA TGTGCCAGCAGTCCACGACTAGCGGGGGGCCCAGATACGCAGTATTTT. Amino acid sequence: CASSPRLAGGPDTQYF.

The J gene is TRBJ2-5, the V gene TRBV11-3, with TRBD1 matching over 9 bases. V was pared by 5 bases and J by 5 bases, with 6 bases of the junction left unmatched. The CDR3 runs 14 residues. The germline gives CDR1 SGHNT, CDR2 YENEEA. The CDR3 loop reads CASSLHRGQETQYF. In DNA form, the CDR3 reads TGTGCCAGCAGCCTCCACAGGGGGCAGGAGACCCAGTACTTC.

This rearrangement joins TRBV5-5 to TRBJ1-6; 7 bases align to TRBD1. The CDR3 loop spans 14 amino acids. V was clipped by 4 bases and J by 3 bases; unmatched bases: 1. Germline V gene lookup returns CDR1 SGHKS and CDR2 YYEKEE (reference sequence). CDR3 DNA: TGTGCCAGCAGCCGGGACAGCTATAATTCACCCCTCCACTTT. It is translated as CASSRDSYNSPLHF.

This chain links TRBV7-2 with TRBJ1-2, with 7 bases lining up with TRBD1. J was trimmed by 2 bases and V by 2 bases; bases with no gene match: 5. The CDR3 runs 15 residues. From germline, CDR1 is SGHTA and CDR2 FQGNSA. For the CDR3, the DNA is TGTGCCAGCAGCTTAAATACAGGGGTGAACTATGGCTACACCTTC. Its translation is CASSLNTGVNYGYTF.

The rearrangement uses TRBV18 and TRBJ1-2; perhaps TRBD1 as D (5 bases). Trimming took off 3 bases at V and 3 bases at J, with 14 bases between the two ends. Germline-derived CDR1 and CDR2 are KGHSH and LQKENI. This CDR3 contains 15 residues. CDR3 sequence reads: CASSPSGGTDYGYTF. The CDR3 DNA reads TGTGCCAGCTCACCCTCTGGGGGGACGGACTATGGCTACACCTTC.

The chain has TRBV27 and TRBJ2-1, with 8 nucleotides matching TRBD1. CDR3 size: 14 residues. Per germline, CDR1 MNHEY and CDR2 SMNVEV (reference sequence). J lost 5 bases, V lost 7 bases, and 7 bases had no gene match. The CDR3 here is CASTADRGHNEQFF. CDR3 sequence (DNA): TGTGCCAGCACCGCCGACAGGGGCCACAATGAGCAGTTCTTC.

The chain employs TRBV27 and TRBJ2-1; TRBD2 matches 9 bases. Trimming at V came to 7 bases and at J to 5 bases, leaving 6 bases not matched to a gene. This CDR3 has 14 residues. From germline, CDR1 is MNHEY and CDR2 SMNVEV (reference sequence). The CDR3 DNA follows: TGTGCCAGCACTCGGGGACTAGCCCACAATGAGCAGTTCTTC. Its translation: CASTRGLAHNEQFF.

The chain carries TRBV7-9 and TRBJ2-1; tentative D call: TRBD2 (5 bases). CDR1 SEHNR and CDR2 FQNEAQ come from the germline V gene (reference sequence). V was clipped by 5 bases and J by 2 bases, with 10 bases between them. This CDR3 comprises 14 residues. The CDR3 DNA reads as TGTGCCAGCAGCCTTCTAGCCACCTACAATGAGCAGTTCTTC. Translated, it gives CASSLLATYNEQFF.

The V and J genes are TRBV5-5 and TRBJ2-1; 10 nucleotides match TRBD2. Germline loops: CDR1 SGHKS, CDR2 YYEKEE (reference sequence). V shed 4 bases, J shed 6 bases, and the junction held 13 bases outside the gene matches. CDR3 length equals 17 residues. The CDR3, as DNA: TGTGCCAGCAGCGCGATGCCGGGACTAGCGTTAGTCAATGAGCAGTTCTTC. This sequence encodes CASSAMPGLALVNEQFF.

V and J are TRBV6-4 and TRBJ2-2, with D uncertain. V lost 3 bases and J lost 6, with 8 bases in between. Germline-derived CDR1 and CDR2 are MRHNA and SNTAGT. The CDR3 consists of 13 residues. CDR3 coding DNA: TGTGCCAGCAGTGATGGTTTAGCCGGGGAGCTGTTTTTT. Protein sequence: CASSDGLAGELFF.

The rearrangement joins TRBV15 to TRBJ2-1; 8 nucleotides align to TRBD2. This CDR3 is built from 15 residues. Germline V gene data show CDR1 as LNHNV and CDR2 as YYDKDF (reference sequence). The junction had 5 bases not matched to a gene; V was cut back by 1 base and J by 6 bases. The CDR3 region is CATSRVAGGFNEQFF. In DNA form, the CDR3 reads TGTGCCACCAGCAGAGTGGCGGGAGGTTTCAATGAGCAGTTCTTC.

Remarks on this clone: One junction end disagrees with the germline gene, perhaps due to a read error. Here the CDR3 DNA reads TGTGCTAGCAGCCCGACTAGCGGGGGGTCGGGGGAGCAGTTCTTC. Its translation: CASSPTSGGSGEQFF. The rearrangement uses TRBV7-7 and TRBJ2-1; 13 bases align to TRBD2. This CDR3 comprises 15 residues. The germline CDR1 and CDR2 sequences are SSHAT and FNYEAQ (reference sequence).

The chain uses TRBV5-1 and TRBJ2-1; possible D gene TRBD2, 5 bases. This CDR3 contains 14 residues. Germline-derived CDR1 and CDR2 are SGHRS and YFSETQ. The V end was cut by 3 bases, the J end by 7 bases, with 14 bases between. CDR3 protein: CASSSSISINEQFF. The CDR3 DNA sequence: TGCGCCAGCAGCTCTAGCATATCCATAAATGAGCAGTTCTTC.

This chain uses TRBV6-5 with TRBJ2-7, with a weak D call TRBD1 (6 bases). CDR1 MNHEY and CDR2 SVGAGI come from the germline V gene. Trimming removed 8 bases from V and 4 bases from J, with 21 bases in between. There are 15 residues in the CDR3. The CDR3 nucleotides read TGTGCCAGCCTCACCCTGGCAGGGGATAGGTACGAGCAGTACTTC. It yields the protein CASLTLAGDRYEQYF.

The chain joins TRBV4-2 to TRBJ2-7, with 8 bases lining up with TRBD2. V shed 3 bases, J shed 3 bases, and the junction held 4 bases outside the gene matches. The germline V gene has CDR1 LGHNA and CDR2 YNFKEQ. The CDR3 contains 14 residues. CDR3 amino acids: CASSQGLVYYEQYF. The CDR3 DNA reads as TGTGCCAGCAGCCAGGGACTAGTCTACTACGAGCAGTACTTC.

The chain has TRBV3-1 (or the pseudogene TRBV3-2) and TRBJ2-4, with D possibly being TRBD2 (6 bases). The V end lost 4 bases, the J end lost 0 bases, and 13 bases lay between the germline ends. CDR3 length: 16 amino acids. Germline lookup yields CDR1 LGHDT and CDR2 YNNKEL (reference sequence). The CDR3 protein is CASSPGGRIAKNIQYF. In DNA, the CDR3 is TGTGCCAGCAGCCCCGGAGGGAGAATAGCCAAAAACATTCAGTACTTC.

The chain recombines TRBV6-5 with TRBJ2-7; tentative D call: TRBD2 (5 bases). V was clipped by 2 bases and J by 7 bases, with 12 bases between them. CDR1 MNHEY and CDR2 SVGAGI come from the germline V gene. This CDR3 region has 13 residues. Here the CDR3 reads CASSYEGTREQYF. CDR3 coding DNA: TGTGCCAGCAGTTACGAGGGCACGCGGGAGCAGTACTTC.

The gene calls are TRBV28 and TRBJ2-3; D gene uncertain. V was cut by 3 bases and J by 6 bases, with 10 bases left in between. The CDR3 loop spans 13 amino acids. Per the germline V gene, CDR1 is MDHEN and CDR2 is SYDVKM. The CDR3 is CASSFRSPDTQYF. CDR3 DNA sequence: TGTGCCAGCAGTTTTCGAAGCCCCGATACGCAGTATTTT.

The J gene is TRBJ2-7, the V gene TRBV5-1; D might be TRBD2 (5 bases). Germline lookup yields CDR1 SGHRS and CDR2 YFSETQ. V was trimmed by 8 bases and J by 3 bases, leaving 15 bases between them. The CDR3 has 13 amino acids. Written as DNA, the CDR3 is TGCGCCAGTTCGGAGGACGTATTCTACGAGCAGTACTTC. This codes for CASSEDVFYEQYF.